The entry below describes one TCR beta chain. Only in-frame clones appear in the TCRdb table, and some are missing; sequencing was by immunoSEQ multiplex PCR. Here the sample spans 150,000 or so clones, about 83% being singletons. J was trimmed by 4 bases and V by 4 bases; bases with no gene match: 2. This CDR3 region has 13 residues. CDR1 is LGHDT, CDR2 YNNKEL, per germline (reference sequence). This sample stems from a study of blood T cell repertoires in COVID-19. Study summary: Specimens from acute and convalescent COVID-19 originated in the United States, Italy and Spain. T cells, B-cell-depleted T cells, or PBMCs supplied cDNA or gDNA.

This receptor was obtained from a woman in her 70s with COVID-19, enrolled during active disease. Sequencing was performed on peripheral blood. The J gene is TRBJ2-5, the V gene TRBV3-1 (or the pseudogene TRBV3-2); 8 bases fit TRBD1. CDR3 loop: CASSLQGAETQYF. The CDR3 coding sequence is TGTGCCAGCAGCCTTCAGGGGGCAGAGACCCAGTACTTC.